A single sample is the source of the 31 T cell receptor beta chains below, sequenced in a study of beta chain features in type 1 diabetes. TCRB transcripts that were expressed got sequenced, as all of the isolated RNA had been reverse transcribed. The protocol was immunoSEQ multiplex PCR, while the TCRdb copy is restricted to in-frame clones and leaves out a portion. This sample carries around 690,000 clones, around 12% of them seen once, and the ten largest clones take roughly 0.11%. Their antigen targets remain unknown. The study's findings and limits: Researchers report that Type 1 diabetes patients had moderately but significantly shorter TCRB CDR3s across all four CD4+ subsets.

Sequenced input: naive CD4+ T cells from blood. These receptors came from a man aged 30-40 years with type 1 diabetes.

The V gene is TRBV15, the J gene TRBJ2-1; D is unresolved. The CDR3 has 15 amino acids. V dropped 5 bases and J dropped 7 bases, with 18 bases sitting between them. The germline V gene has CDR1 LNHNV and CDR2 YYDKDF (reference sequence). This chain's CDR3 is CATSSAGPGRNEQFF. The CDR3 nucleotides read TGTGCCACCAGCTCCGCCGGTCCTGGGCGGAATGAGCAGTTCTTC.

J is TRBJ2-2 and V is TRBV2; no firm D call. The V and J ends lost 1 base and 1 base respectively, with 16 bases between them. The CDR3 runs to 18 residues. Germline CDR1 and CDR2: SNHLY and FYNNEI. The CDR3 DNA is TGTGCCAGCAGTGAAGATATGATGCCATCCCGGAACACCGGGGAGCTGTTTTTT. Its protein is CASSEDMMPSRNTGELFF.

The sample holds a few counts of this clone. CDR3 loop: CASSNSGTHSGNTIYF. The CDR3 DNA reads as TGTGCCAGCAGTAATAGCGGGACCCACTCTGGAAACACCATATATTTT. This chain uses TRBV6-6 with TRBJ1-3; perhaps TRBD1 as D (5 bases). Between the trimmed V and J ends, which lost 5 bases and 0 bases, there was a span of 14 bases. The CDR3 has 16 amino acids. Looked up from germline, CDR1 is MNHNY and CDR2 is SVGAGI (reference sequence).

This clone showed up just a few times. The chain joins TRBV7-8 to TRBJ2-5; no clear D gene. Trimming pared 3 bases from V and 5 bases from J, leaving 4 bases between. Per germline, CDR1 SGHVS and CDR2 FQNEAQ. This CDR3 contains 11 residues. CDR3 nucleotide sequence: TGTGCCAGCAGCTTCCGGGAGACCCAGTACTTC. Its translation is CASSFRETQYF.

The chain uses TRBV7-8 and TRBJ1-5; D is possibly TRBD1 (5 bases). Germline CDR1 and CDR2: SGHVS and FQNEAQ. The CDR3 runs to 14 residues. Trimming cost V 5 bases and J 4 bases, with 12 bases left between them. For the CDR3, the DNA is TGTGCCAGCAGCGACCGACAGAGGAATCAGCCCCAGCATTTT. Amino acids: CASSDRQRNQPQHF.

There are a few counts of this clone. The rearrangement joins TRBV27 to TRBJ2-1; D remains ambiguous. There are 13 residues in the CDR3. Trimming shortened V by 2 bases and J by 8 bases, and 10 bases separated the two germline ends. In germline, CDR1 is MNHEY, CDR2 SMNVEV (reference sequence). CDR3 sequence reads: CASSLLVRYEQFF. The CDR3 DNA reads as TGTGCCAGCAGTTTACTAGTTCGATATGAGCAGTTCTTC.

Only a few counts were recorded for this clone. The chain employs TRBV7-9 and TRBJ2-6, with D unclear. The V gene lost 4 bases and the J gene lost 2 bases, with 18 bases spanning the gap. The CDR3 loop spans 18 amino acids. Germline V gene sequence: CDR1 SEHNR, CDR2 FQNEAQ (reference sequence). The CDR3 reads CASSYRRSVRTGANVLTF. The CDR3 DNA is TGTGCCAGCAGCTATCGACGGAGCGTAAGAACTGGGGCCAACGTCCTGACTTTC. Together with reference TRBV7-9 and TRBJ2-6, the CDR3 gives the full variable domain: DTGVSQNPRHKITKRGQNVTFRCDPISEHNRLYWYRQTLGQGPEFLTYFQNEAQLEKSRLLSDRFSAERPKGSFSTLEIQRTEQGDSAMYLCASSYRRSVRTGANVLTFGAGSRLTVL.

The CDR3 protein is CASTDSYYEQYF. CDR3 nucleotides: TGTGCCAGCACTGACAGTTACTACGAGCAGTACTTC. The gene calls are TRBV11-3 and TRBJ2-7, with D possibly being TRBD1 (5 bases). Germline V gene sequence: CDR1 SGHNT, CDR2 YENEEA. CDR3 length: 12 residues. V was shortened by 7 bases and J by 3 bases, with 10 bases between the two germline ends.

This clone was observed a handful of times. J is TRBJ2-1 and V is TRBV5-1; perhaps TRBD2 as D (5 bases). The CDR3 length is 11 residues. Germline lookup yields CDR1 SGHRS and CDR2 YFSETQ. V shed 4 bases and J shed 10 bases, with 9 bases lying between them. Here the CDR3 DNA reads TGCGCCAGCAGCGGACTGGAGGAGCAGTTCTTC. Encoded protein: CASSGLEEQFF. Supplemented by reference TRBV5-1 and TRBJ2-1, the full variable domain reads KAGVTQTPRYLIKTRGQQVTLSCSPISGHRSVSWYQQTPGQGLQFLFEYFSETQRNKGNFPGRFSGRQFSNSRSEMNVSTLELGDSALYLCASSGLEEQFFGPGTRLTVL.

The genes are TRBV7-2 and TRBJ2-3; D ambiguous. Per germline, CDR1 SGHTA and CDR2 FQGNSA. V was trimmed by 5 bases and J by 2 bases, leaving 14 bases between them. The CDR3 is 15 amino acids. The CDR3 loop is CASSPQPVITDTQYF. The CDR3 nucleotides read TGTGCCAGCAGCCCGCAGCCCGTAATCACAGATACGCAGTATTTT.

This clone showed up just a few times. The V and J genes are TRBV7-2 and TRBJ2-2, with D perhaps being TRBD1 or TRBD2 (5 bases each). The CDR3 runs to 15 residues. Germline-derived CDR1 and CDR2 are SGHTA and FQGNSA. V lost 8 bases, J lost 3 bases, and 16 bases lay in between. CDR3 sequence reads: CASGPQQGDTGELFF. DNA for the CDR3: TGTGCCAGCGGGCCTCAGCAGGGAGACACCGGGGAGCTGTTTTTT.

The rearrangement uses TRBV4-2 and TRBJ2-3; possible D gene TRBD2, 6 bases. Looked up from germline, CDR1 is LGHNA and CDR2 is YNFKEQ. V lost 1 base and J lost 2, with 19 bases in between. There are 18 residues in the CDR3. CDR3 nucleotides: TGTGCCAGCAGCCAAGGATTGCTCGGGACTCCCAACACAGATACGCAGTATTTT. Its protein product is CASSQGLLGTPNTDTQYF.

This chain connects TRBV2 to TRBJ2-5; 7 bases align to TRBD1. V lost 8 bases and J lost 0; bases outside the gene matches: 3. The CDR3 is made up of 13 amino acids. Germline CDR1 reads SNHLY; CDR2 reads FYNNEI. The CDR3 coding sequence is TGTGCCAGCTTGACAGGGCACCAAGAGACCCAGTACTTC. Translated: CASLTGHQETQYF.

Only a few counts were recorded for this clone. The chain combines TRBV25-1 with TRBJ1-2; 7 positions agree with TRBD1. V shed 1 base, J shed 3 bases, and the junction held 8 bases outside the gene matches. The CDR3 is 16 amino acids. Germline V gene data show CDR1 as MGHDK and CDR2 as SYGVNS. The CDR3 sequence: CASSESTVGQHYGYTF. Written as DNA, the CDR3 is TGTGCCAGCAGTGAATCTACCGTGGGACAGCACTATGGCTACACCTTC.

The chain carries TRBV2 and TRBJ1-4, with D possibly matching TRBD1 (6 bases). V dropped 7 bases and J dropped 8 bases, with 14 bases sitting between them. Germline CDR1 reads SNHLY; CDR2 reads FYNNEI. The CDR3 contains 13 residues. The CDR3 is CASTPGAREKLFF. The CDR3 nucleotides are TGTGCCAGCACGCCAGGGGCACGGGAAAAACTGTTTTTT.

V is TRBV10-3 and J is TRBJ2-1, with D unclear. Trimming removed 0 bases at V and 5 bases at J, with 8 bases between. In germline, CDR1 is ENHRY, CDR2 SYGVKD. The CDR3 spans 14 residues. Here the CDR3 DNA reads TGTGCCATCAGTGAGTCTGGAGATAACAATGAGCAGTTCTTC. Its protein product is CAISESGDNNEQFF.

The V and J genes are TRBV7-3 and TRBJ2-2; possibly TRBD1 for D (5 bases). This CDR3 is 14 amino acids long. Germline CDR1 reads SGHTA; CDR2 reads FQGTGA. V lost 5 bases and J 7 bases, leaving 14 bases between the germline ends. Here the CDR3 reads CASSRTSMSGELFF. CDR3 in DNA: TGTGCCAGCAGCAGGACAAGCATGAGCGGGGAGCTGTTTTTT.

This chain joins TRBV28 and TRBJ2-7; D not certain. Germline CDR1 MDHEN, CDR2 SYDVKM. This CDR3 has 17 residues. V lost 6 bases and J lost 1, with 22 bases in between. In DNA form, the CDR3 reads TGTGCCAGCAGCACTCCGATGAGTGGACCAGTTTCCTACGAGCAGTACTTC. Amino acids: CASSTPMSGPVSYEQYF.

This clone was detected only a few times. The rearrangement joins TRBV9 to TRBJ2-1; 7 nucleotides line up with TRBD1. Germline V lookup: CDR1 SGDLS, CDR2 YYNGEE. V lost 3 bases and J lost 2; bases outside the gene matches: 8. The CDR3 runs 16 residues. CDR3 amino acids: CASSEIPGTAYNEQFF. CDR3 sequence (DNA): TGTGCCAGCAGCGAAATCCCCGGGACAGCCTACAATGAGCAGTTCTTC.

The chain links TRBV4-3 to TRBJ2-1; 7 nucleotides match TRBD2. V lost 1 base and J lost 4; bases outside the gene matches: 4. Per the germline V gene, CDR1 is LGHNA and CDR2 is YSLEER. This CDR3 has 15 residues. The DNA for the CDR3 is TGCGCCAGCAGCCAAGTGCGGGGGTTTTACAATGAGCAGTTCTTC. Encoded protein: CASSQVRGFYNEQFF.

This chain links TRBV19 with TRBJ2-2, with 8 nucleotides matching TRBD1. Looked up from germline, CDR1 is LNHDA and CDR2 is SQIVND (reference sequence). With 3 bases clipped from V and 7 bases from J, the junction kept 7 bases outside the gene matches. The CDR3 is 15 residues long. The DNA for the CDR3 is TGTGCCAGTAGTATTCGGACAGGGTCCTACGGGGAGCTGTTTTTT. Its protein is CASSIRTGSYGELFF.

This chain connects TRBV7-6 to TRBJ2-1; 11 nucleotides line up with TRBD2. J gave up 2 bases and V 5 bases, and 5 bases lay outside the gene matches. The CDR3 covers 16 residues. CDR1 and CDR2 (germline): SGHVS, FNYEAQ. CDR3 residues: CASSTIAGGTYNEQFF. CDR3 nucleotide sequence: TGTGCCAGCAGCACAATAGCGGGGGGGACCTACAATGAGCAGTTCTTC.

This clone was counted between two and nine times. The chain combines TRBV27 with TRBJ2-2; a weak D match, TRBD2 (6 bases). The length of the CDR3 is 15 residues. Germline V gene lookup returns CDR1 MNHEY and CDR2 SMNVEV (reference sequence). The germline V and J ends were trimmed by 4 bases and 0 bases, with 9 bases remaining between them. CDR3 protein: CASSWRVSNTGELFF. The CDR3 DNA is TGTGCCAGCAGTTGGAGGGTATCGAACACCGGGGAGCTGTTTTTT.

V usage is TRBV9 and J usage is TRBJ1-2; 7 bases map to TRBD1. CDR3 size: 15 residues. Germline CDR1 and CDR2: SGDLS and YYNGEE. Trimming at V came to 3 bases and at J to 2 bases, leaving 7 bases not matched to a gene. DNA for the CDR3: TGTGCCAGCAGCGGACGGGACAGCCAGAACTATGGCTACACCTTC. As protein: CASSGRDSQNYGYTF. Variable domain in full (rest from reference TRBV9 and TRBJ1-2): DSGVTQTPKHLITATGQRVTLRCSPRSGDLSVYWYQQSLDQGLQFLIQYYNGEERAKGNILERFSAQQFPDLHSELNLSSLELGDSALYFCASSGRDSQNYGYTFGSGTRLTVV.

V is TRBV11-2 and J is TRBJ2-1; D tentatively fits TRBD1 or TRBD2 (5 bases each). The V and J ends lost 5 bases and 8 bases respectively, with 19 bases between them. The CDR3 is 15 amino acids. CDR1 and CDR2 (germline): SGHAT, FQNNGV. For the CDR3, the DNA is TGTGCCAGCAGCAACGGGGCGGGTACGTTCGATGAGCAGTTCTTC. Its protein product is CASSNGAGTFDEQFF.

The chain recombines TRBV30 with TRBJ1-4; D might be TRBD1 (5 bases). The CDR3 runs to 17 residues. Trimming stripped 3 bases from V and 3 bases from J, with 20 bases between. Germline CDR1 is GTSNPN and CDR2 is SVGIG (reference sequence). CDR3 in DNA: TGTGCCTGGAGCGCCGCGGGTGGGGGAGCCTCTAATGAAAAACTGTTTTTT. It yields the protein CAWSAAGGGASNEKLFF.

CDR3 loop: CASSQDPAGPQETQYF. The CDR3 region has the DNA TGTGCCAGCAGCCAAGATCCAGCGGGGCCCCAAGAGACCCAGTACTTC. The chain carries TRBV14 and TRBJ2-5, with TRBD2 matching 7 bases. Trimming took 0 bases from V and 1 from J; bases not matched to a gene: 5. The CDR3 loop spans 16 amino acids. The V gene's germline CDR1 is SGHDN and CDR2 FVKESK. Full variable domain (remainder filled in from reference TRBV14 and TRBJ2-5): EAGVTQFPSHSVIEKGQTVTLRCDPISGHDNLYWYRRVMGKEIKFLLHFVKESKQDESGMPNNRFLAERTGGTYSTLKVQPAELEDSGVYFCASSQDPAGPQETQYFGPGTRLLVL.

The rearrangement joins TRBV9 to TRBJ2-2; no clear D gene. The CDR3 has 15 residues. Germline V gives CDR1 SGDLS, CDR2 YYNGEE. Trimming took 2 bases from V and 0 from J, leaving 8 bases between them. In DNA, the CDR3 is TGTGCCAGCAGCGTCGACGTGCCGAACACCGGGGAGCTGTTTTTT. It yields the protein CASSVDVPNTGELFF.

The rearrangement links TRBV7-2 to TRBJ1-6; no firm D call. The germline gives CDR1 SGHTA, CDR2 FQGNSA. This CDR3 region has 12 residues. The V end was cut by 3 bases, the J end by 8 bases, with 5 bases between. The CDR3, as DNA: TGTGCCAGCAGCTTGGAGGATTCACCCCTCCACTTT. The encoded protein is CASSLEDSPLHF.

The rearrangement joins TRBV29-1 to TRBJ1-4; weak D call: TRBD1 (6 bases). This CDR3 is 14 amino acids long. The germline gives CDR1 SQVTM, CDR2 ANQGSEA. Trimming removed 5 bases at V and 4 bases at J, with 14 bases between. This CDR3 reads CSVRHRDYNEKLFF. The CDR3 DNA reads TGCAGCGTTCGACACAGGGATTATAATGAAAAACTGTTTTTT.

CDR3 sequence reads: CASSLVWYEQYF. The CDR3 DNA is TGTGCCAGCAGCTTAGTGTGGTACGAGCAGTACTTC. This chain connects TRBV7-2 to TRBJ2-7; unclear D gene. Germline-derived CDR1 and CDR2 are SGHTA and FQGNSA. Trimming pared 1 base from V and 4 bases from J, leaving 5 bases between. The CDR3 is 12 residues long.